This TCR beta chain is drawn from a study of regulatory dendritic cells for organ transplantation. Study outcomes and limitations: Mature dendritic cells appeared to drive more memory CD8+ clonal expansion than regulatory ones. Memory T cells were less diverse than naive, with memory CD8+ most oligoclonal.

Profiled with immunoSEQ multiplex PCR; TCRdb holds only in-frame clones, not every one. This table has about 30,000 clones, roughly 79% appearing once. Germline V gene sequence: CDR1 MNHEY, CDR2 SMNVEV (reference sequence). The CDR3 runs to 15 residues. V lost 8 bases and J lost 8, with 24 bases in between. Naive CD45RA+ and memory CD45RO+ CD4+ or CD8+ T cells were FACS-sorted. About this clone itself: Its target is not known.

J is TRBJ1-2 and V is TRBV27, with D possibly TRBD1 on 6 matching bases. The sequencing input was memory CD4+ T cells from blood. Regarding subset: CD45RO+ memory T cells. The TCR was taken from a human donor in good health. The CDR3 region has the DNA TGTGCCAGCTGGACACCCGAGATCAGGGGTTCCGGCTACACCTTC. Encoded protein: CASWTPEIRGSGYTF.